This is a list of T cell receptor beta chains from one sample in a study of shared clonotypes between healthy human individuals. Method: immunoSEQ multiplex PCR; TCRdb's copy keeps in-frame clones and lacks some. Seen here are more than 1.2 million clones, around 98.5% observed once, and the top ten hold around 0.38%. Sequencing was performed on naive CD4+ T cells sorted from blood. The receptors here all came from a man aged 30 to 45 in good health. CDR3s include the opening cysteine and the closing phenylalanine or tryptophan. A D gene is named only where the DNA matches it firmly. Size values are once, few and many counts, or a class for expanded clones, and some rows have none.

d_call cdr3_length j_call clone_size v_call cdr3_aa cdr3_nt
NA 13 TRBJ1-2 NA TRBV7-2 CASSPATGHGYTF TGTGCCAGCAGCCCAGCGACAGGTCATGGCTACACCTTC
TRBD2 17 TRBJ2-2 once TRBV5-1 CASSLPTSGDNTGELFF TGCGCCAGCAGCCTGCCTACTAGCGGGGATAACACCGGGGAGCTGTTTTTT
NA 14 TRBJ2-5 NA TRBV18 CASSPPADQETQYF TGTGCCAGCTCACCACCAGCCGACCAAGAGACCCAGTACTTC
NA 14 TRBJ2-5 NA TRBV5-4 CASSELERPETQYF TGTGCCAGCAGCGAATTGGAGCGGCCGGAGACCCAGTACTTC
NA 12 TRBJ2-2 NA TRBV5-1 CASTRGVGELFF TGCGCCAGCACCAGGGGCGTCGGGGAGCTGTTTTTT
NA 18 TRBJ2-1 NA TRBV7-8 CASSLAPGLGIYYNEQFF TGTGCCAGCAGCTTAGCGCCGGGACTCGGAATCTACTACAATGAGCAGTTCTTC
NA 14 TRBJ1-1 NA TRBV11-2 CASSPRVFSTEAFF TGTGCCAGCAGCCCCAGGGTTTTTAGTACTGAAGCTTTCTTT
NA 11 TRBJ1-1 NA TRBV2 CASMLDTEAFF TGTGCCAGCATGTTAGACACTGAAGCTTTCTTT
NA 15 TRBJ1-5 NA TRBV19 CASRPDGYSNQPQHF TGTGCCAGTAGGCCCGACGGGTATAGCAATCAGCCCCAGCATTTT
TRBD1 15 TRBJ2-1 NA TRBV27 CASSPGQGRYNEQFF TGTGCCAGCAGCCCAGGACAGGGCCGATACAATGAGCAGTTCTTC
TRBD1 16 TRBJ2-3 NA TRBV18 CASSPSGGTNTDTQYF TGTGCCAGCTCACCATCAGGGGGAACTAACACAGATACGCAGTATTTT
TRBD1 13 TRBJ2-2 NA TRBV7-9 CASSDRVPGELFF TGTGCCAGCAGTGACAGGGTTCCCGGGGAGCTGTTTTTT
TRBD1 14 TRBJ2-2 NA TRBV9 CASSLRTGPGELFF TGTGCCAGCAGCTTACGGACAGGACCTGGGGAGCTGTTTTTT
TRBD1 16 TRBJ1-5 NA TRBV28 CASSFPTGQGNQPQHF TGTGCCAGCAGTTTCCCCACCGGACAGGGCAATCAGCCCCAGCATTTT
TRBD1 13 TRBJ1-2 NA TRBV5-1 CASGDREGLGYTF TGCGCCAGCGGAGACAGGGAAGGGCTCGGCTACACCTTC
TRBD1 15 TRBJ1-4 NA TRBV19 CASSIGDRGREKLFF TGTGCCAGTAGTATTGGGGACAGGGGGCGAGAAAAACTGTTTTTT
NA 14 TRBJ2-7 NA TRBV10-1 CASSEYGSSYEQYF TGCGCCAGCAGTGAGTACGGGAGCTCCTACGAGCAGTACTTC
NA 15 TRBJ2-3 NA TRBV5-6 CASSLERTSTDTQYF TGTGCCAGCAGCTTGGAACGGACTAGCACAGATACGCAGTATTTT
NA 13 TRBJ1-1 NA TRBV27 CASSTPLGAEAFF TGTGCCAGCAGTACACCCCTTGGCGCTGAAGCTTTCTTT
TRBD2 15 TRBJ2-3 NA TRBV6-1 CASSASGSGTDTQYF TGTGCCAGCAGTGCTAGCGGGAGTGGGACAGATACGCAGTATTTT
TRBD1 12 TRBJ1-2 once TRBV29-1 CSARDSLYGYTF TGCAGCGCTAGGGACAGTTTATATGGCTACACCTTC
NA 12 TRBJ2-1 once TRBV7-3 CASSLISTEQFF TGTGCCAGCAGCTTAATCTCCACTGAGCAGTTCTTC
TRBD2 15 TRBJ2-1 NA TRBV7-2 CASSLVAGAGNEQFF TGTGCCAGCAGCTTAGTAGCGGGAGCCGGTAATGAGCAGTTCTTC
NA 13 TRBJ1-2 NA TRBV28 CASSLPPGYGYTF TGTGCCAGCAGTTTACCCCCAGGGTACGGCTACACCTTC
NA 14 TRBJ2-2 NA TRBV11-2 CASSLGTLGGELFF TGTGCCAGCAGCTTAGGGACCTTAGGAGGGGAGCTGTTTTTT
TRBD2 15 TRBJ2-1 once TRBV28 CASSSTSGSYNEQFF TGTGCCAGCAGTTCAACTAGCGGGAGCTACAATGAGCAGTTCTTC
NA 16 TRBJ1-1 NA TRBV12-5 CASGLAIGSGGTEAFF TGTGCTAGTGGTTTGGCCATAGGCTCGGGAGGGACTGAAGCTTTCTTT